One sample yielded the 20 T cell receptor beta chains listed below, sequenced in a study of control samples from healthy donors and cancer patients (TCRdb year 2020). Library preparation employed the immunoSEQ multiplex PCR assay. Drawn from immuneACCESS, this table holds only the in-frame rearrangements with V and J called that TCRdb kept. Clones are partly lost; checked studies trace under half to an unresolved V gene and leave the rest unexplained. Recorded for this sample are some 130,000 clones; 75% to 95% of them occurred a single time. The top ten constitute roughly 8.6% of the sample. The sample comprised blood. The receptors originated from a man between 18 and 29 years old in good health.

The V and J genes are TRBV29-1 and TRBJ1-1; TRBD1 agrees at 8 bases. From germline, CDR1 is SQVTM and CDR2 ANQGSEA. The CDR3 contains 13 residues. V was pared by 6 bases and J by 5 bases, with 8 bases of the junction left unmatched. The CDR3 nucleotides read TGCAGCGTCCAGGGGGCGCCGGGAACTGAAGCTTTCTTT. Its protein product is CSVQGAPGTEAFF.

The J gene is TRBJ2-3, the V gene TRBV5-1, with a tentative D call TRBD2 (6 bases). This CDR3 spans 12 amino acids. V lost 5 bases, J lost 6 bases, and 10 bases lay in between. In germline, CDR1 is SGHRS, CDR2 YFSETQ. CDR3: CASRRDQDTQYF. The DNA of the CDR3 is TGCGCCAGCAGGCGGGACCAGGATACGCAGTATTTT.

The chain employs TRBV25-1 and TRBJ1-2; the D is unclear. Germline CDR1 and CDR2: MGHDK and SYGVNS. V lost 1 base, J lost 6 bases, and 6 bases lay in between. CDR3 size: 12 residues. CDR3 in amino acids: CASSELGDGYTF. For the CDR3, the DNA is TGTGCCAGCAGTGAATTGGGCGATGGCTACACCTTC.

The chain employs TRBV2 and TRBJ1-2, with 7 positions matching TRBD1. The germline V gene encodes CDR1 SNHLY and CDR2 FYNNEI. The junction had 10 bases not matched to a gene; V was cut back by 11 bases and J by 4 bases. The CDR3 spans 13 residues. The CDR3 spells CAGRGQSSYGYTF. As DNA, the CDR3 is TGTGCCGGGCGGGGACAGTCTAGCTATGGCTACACCTTC.

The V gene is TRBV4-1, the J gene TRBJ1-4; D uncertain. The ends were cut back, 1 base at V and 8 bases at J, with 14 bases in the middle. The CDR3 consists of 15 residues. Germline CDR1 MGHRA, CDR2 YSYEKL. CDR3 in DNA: TGCGCCAGCAGCCAAGTCCAAGGTATTGGAGAAAAACTGTTTTTT. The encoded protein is CASSQVQGIGEKLFF.

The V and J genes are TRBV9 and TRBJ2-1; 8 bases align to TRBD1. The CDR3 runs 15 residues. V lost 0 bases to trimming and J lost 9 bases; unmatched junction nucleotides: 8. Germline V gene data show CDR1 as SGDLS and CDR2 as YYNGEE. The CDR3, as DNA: TGTGCCAGCAGCGTAGAAGGGACAGGTTACGGTGAGCAGTTCTTC. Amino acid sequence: CASSVEGTGYGEQFF.

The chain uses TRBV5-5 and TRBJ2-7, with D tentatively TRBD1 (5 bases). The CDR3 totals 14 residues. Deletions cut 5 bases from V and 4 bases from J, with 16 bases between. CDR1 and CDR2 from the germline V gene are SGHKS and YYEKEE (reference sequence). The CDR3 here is CASRPNLDRYEQYF. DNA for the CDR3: TGTGCCAGCAGGCCCAATCTTGACAGATACGAGCAGTACTTC.

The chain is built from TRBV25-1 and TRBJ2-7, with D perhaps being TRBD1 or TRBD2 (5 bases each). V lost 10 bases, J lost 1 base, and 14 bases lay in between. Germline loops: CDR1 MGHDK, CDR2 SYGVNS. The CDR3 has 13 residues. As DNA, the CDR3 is TGTGCCACCCAGACAGCGGATTCCTACGAGCAGTACTTC. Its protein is CATQTADSYEQYF.

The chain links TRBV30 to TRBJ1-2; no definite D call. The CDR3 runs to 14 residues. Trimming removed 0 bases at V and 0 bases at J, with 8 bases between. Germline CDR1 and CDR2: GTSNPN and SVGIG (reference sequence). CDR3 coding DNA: TGTGCCTGGAGTGTAAAGCGACCTAACTATGGCTACACCTTC. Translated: CAWSVKRPNYGYTF.

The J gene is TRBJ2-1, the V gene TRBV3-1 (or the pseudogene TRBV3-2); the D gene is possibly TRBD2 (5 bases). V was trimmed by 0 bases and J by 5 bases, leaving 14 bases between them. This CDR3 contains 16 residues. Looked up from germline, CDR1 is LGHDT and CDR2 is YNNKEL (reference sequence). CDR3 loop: CASSQDEGLRDNEQFF. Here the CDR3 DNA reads TGTGCCAGCAGCCAAGATGAAGGGTTGAGGGACAATGAGCAGTTCTTC.

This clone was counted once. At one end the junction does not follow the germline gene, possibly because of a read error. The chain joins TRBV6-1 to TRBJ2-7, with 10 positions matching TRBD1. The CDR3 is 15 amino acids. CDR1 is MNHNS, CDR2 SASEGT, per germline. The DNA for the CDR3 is TGTGCCAGCAGCGAAGAGACAGGGGGCAAGAACGAGCAGTACTTC. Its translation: CASSEETGGKNEQYF.

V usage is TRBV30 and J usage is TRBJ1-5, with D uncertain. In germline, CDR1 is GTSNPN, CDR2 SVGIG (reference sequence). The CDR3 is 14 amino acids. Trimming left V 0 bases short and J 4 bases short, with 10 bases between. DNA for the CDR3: TGTGCCTGGAGTGTCGGCGAGGAGAATCAGCCCCAGCATTTT. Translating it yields CAWSVGEENQPQHF.

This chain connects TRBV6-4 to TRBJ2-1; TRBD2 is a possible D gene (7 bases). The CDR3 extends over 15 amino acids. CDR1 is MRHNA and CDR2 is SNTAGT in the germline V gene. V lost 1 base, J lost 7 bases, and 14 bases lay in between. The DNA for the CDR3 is TGTGCCAGCAGTGACTGGGGGGGGCGAAGGAATGAGCAGTTCTTC. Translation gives CASSDWGGRRNEQFF.

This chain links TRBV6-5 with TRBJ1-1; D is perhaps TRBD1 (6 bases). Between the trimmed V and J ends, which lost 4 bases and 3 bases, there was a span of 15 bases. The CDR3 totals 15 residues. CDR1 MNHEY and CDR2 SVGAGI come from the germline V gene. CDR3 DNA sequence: TGTGCCAGCAGTTTACGGGGGCGGAGAGACACTGAAGCTTTCTTT. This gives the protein CASSLRGRRDTEAFF.

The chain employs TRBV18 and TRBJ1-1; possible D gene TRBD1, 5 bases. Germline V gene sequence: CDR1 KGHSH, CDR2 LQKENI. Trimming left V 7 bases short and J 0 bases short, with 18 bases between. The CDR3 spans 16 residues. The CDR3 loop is CASLPRDKGMNTEAFF. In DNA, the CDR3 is TGTGCCAGCTTGCCCAGAGACAAGGGGATGAACACTGAAGCTTTCTTT. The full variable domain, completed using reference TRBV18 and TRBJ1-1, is NAGVMQNPRHLVRRRGQEARLRCSPMKGHSHVYWYRQLPEEGLKFMVYLQKENIIDESGMPKERFSAEFPKEGPSILRIQQVVRGDSAAYFCASLPRDKGMNTEAFFGQGTRLTVV.

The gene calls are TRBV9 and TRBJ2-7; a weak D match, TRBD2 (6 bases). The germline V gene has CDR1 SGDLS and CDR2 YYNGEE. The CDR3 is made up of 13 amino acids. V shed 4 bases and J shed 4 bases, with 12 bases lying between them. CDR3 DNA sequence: TGTGCCAGCAGCCCGGGGGACTCATACGAGCAGTACTTC. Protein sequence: CASSPGDSYEQYF.

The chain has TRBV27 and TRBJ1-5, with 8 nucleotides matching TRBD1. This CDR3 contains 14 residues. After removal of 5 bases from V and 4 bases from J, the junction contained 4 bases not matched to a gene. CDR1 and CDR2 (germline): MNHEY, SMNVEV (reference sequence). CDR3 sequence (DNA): TGTGCCAGCAGTCCATGGACAGGGAATCAGCCCCAGCATTTT. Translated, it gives CASSPWTGNQPQHF.

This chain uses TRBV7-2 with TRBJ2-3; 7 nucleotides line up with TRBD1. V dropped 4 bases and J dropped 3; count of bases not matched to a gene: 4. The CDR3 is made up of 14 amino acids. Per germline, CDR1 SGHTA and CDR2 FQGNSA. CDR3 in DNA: TGTGCCAGCAGCTACAGGGGACCGACAGATACGCAGTATTTT. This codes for CASSYRGPTDTQYF.

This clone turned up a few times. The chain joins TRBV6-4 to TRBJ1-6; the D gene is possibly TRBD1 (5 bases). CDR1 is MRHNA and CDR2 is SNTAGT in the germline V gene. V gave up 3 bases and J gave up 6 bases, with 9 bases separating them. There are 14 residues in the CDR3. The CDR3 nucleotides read TGTGCCAGCAGTGAAGGGCAGGGTAATTCACCCCTCCACTTT. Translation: CASSEGQGNSPLHF.

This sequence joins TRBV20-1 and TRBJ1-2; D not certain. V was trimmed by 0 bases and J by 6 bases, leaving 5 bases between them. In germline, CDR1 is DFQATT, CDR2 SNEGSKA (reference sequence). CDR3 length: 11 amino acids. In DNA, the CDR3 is TGCAGTGCTAGAGATAATGATGGCTACACCTTC. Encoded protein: CSARDNDGYTF.